This section outlines one T cell receptor beta chain sequence together with its context. In this sample, this clonotype turned up a few times. Its antigen has not been determined. No base quality values were provided; no much bigger clone lies one nucleotide off. V lost 6 bases and J lost 6 bases; the stretch between them is 9 bases long. There are 12 amino acids in the CDR3, from cysteine to phenylalanine inclusive. The sequence is cut down to CDR3 DNA, 36 bases in frame from base 1. The germline V gene provides CDR1 SGHTA and CDR2 FQGNSA. This sample stems from a study of CD8+CD57+ T cells in acquired aplastic anemia (dated by TCRdb to 2017 to 2018). Turning to the overall study: Extracted DNA from sorted CD4+ and CD8+ cells averaged around 3.5 ug, ranging from roughly 0.2 to 30 ug. A CD8+CD57+ expansion meant a frequency higher than the mean frequency seen in healthy subjects. General findings and caveats noted by the study authors: Roughly 30 CD8+ CDR3 sequences were found to be shared between patients and controls, but these sequences appeared to be highly expressed in patients and within the immunodominant clones of the patients. CD8+ Simpson's diversity did not differ significantly between patients and healthy controls (P=0.060).

Patients chosen for sequencing had shown expansion of CD8+CD57+ cells by flow cytometry. All patients had severe acquired aplastic anemia diagnosed by International Study of Aplastic Anemia and Agranulocytosis and Camitta criteria. No patient had received any therapy when blood was sampled. TCR repertoires of sorted CD4+ and CD8+ blood T cells from severe aplastic anemia patients and healthy subjects were deep-sequenced in the study. Patients were enrolled under clinicaltrials.gov protocols 00001620, 01623167, 00001397, 00071045, 00081523 and 00961064 in the USA. Ficoll-Paque density gradient centrifugation was used to isolate peripheral blood mononuclear cells. CD4+ and CD8+ T cells were sorted by FACS or magnetic beads before DNA extraction. Profiling of TCR beta VDJ combinations and CDR3 sequences used genomic DNA as the template. TCR repertoire sequencing was run on an Illumina HiSeq 2000. The authors' analysis ran thus. Repertoires were assessed using TRBV/TRBJ rearrangement plots, CDR3 size and DJ length profiles, and Simpson's diversity index. The most abundant DNA sequence in the deep sequencing data was taken as the immunodominant clone. CDR3 amino acid sequences were screened for sharing across subjects and compared with published repertoires and the VDJdb database. The public reads were run again by TCRdb, first through fastp at Q25 and then through MiXCR, and only productive beta chains were kept. A single entry per CDR3 protein holds the most common genes and DNA from its merged rows. TCRdb, not the authors, supplied the V and J calls. This sample comprises roughly 80,000 distinct CDR3 sequences, 55% to 75% of them detected only once. The ten top clones hold approximately 80% of the sample.

The material sequenced was sorted CD4+, CD8+, or CD8+CD57+ T cells (not recorded which) from PBMCs. The clonotype comes from a human donor with aplastic anemia. Recombination linked TRBV7-2 to TRBJ1-5, with no reliable assignment of the D segment. For the CDR3, the sequence is CASRTAGQPQHF. The DNA reads as follows: TGTGCCAGCAGAACGGCAGGTCAGCCCCAGCATTTT.